These T cell receptor beta chains were read from a single sample in a study of cytotoxic CD8 clonotypes in ibrutinib-treated CLL. Data came from immunoSEQ multiplex PCR; TCRdb stores just in-frame clones and leaves some out. Counted here are some 200,000 clones, over 55% occurring once; the ten biggest clones make up 13%. The material sequenced was PBMCs, taken after 24 months of ibrutinib treatment. Receptors were obtained from a human donor with chronic lymphocytic leukemia. Both conserved end residues are part of each CDR3. Fields, in order: clone size, J gene, V gene, D gene, CDR3 protein, CDR3 DNA. The D gene is left open where the match is weak. A row's size may be missing; if present it is once, few, many or a size class.

>NA|TRBJ1-2|TRBV7-9|NA
CASRSDPKGYTF
TGTGCCTCACGGTCGGACCCGAAGGGCTACACCTTC
>NA|TRBJ1-5|TRBV2|TRBD1
CASSEALGQGRRNNQPQHF
TGTGCCAGCAGTGAAGCGCTGGGACAGGGGAGAAGAAACAATCAGCCCCAGCATTTT
>NA|TRBJ1-3|TRBV6-1|NA
CASRRVPFSGNTIYF
TGTGCCAGCAGAAGGGTCCCTTTCTCTGGAAACACCATATATTTT
>NA|TRBJ2-3|TRBV7-9|NA
CASSLALSEDDTQYF
TGTGCCAGCAGCTTAGCGCTAAGCGAGGACGATACGCAGTATTTT
>NA|TRBJ2-3|TRBV11-1|TRBD2
CASSHGLAGGYTDTQYF
TGTGCCAGCAGCCACGGACTAGCGGGAGGGTACACAGATACGCAGTATTTT
>NA|TRBJ2-7|TRBV28|NA
CASSTYGGEIHEQYF
TGTGCCAGCAGTACGTACGGAGGGGAGATCCACGAGCAGTACTTC
>once|TRBJ2-3|TRBV25-1|NA
CASSEPRLDLDTQYF
TGTGCCAGCAGTGAACCTCGCCTTGATTTGGATACGCAGTATTTT
>NA|TRBJ2-7|TRBV4-3|TRBD1
CASSQEVGQYYEQYF
TGCGCCAGCAGCCAAGAGGTGGGACAGTACTACGAGCAGTACTTC
>NA|TRBJ1-1|TRBV30|NA
CAWSGDRQPGEAFF
TGTGCCTGGAGTGGGGACCGACAACCCGGAGAAGCTTTCTTT
>NA|TRBJ2-7|TRBV2|TRBD1
CASTVSGQGAYEQYF
TGTGCCAGCACTGTTTCGGGACAGGGAGCCTACGAGCAGTACTTC
>NA|TRBJ2-7|TRBV11-2|TRBD2
CASSSLAGGTYEQYF
TGTGCCAGCAGCTCACTAGCGGGAGGAACCTACGAGCAGTACTTC
>NA|TRBJ2-7|TRBV7-2|TRBD1
CASRTGQVPYEQYF
TGTGCCAGCAGGACGGGACAGGTACCCTACGAGCAGTACTTC
>NA|TRBJ2-7|TRBV5-6|TRBD1
CASSWPGQGVDEQYF
TGTGCCAGCAGCTGGCCGGGACAGGGTGTCGACGAGCAGTACTTC
>NA|TRBJ2-3|TRBV19|NA
CASSIGGPGDTQYF
TGTGCCAGTAGTATAGGGGGCCCGGGAGATACGCAGTATTTT
>NA|TRBJ2-5|TRBV5-4|TRBD2
CASSLSSGGLRETQYF
TGTGCCAGCAGCTTGAGTAGCGGGGGGTTAAGGGAGACCCAGTACTTC
>NA|TRBJ2-2|TRBV5-1|TRBD1
CASSFTGATGELFF
TGCGCCAGCAGTTTTACAGGGGCCACCGGGGAGCTGTTTTTT
>once|TRBJ2-3|TRBV7-6|NA
CASSLASNGRTLTDTQYF
TGTGCCAGCAGCTTAGCTAGCAACGGGAGAACTCTCACAGATACGCAGTATTTT
>NA|TRBJ1-1|TRBV18|NA
CASSSDSWRAFF
TGTGCCAGCTCATCAGACAGCTGGAGAGCTTTCTTT
>NA|TRBJ1-2|TRBV7-2|NA
CASSWGRRDGYTF
TGTGCCAGCAGCTGGGGGAGGAGGGATGGCTACACCTTC
>few|TRBJ2-2|TRBV29-1|NA
CSVIGLTGELFF
TGCAGCGTCATCGGACTCACCGGGGAGCTGTTTTTT
>NA|TRBJ2-1|TRBV5-1|NA
CASSLGPGGPAHYNEQFF
TGCGCCAGCAGCTTGGGGCCCGGCGGCCCCGCCCACTACAATGAGCAGTTCTTC
>NA|TRBJ2-1|TRBV5-6|NA
CASSLIDSYNEQFF
TGTGCCAGCAGCTTAATAGACTCCTACAATGAGCAGTTCTTC
>NA|TRBJ1-1|TRBV7-9|NA
CASSLVIAGGTEAFF
TGTGCCAGCAGCTTAGTGATAGCGGGAGGCACTGAAGCTTTCTTT
>few|TRBJ1-3|TRBV19|TRBD1
CASSIRPTGGNTIYF
TGTGCCAGTAGTATACGGCCGACAGGGGGAAACACCATATATTTT
>once|TRBJ2-2|TRBV2|NA
CASCQGRFGELFF
TGTGCCAGCTGTCAGGGGCGGTTCGGGGAGCTGTTTTTT
>NA|TRBJ2-5|TRBV27|TRBD1
CATRTGQETQYF
TGTGCCACCCGGACAGGGCAAGAGACCCAGTACTTC
>NA|TRBJ2-7|TRBV27|NA
CASSPRGWSYEQYF
TGTGCCAGCAGTCCTAGGGGTTGGTCCTACGAGCAGTACTTC
>NA|TRBJ2-5|TRBV25-1|NA
CASKTAQGPQETQYF
TGTGCCAGCAAAACTGCCCAGGGCCCACAAGAGACCCAGTACTTC
>few|TRBJ2-3|TRBV28|TRBD2
CASREGLAADTQYF
TGTGCCAGCCGGGAAGGACTAGCTGCAGATACGCAGTATTTT
>few|TRBJ2-3|TRBV10-3|TRBD2
CAISFPTLSGSGTDTQYF
TGTGCCATCAGTTTCCCAACCCTTAGCGGGAGTGGGACAGATACGCAGTATTTT
>NA|TRBJ2-7|TRBV4-3|NA
CASSPGDGSYEQYF
TGCGCCAGCAGCCCGGGGGACGGATCCTACGAGCAGTACTTC
>few|TRBJ2-7|TRBV11-2|TRBD1
CASSNRQGVVYEQYF
TGTGCCAGCAGCAACCGACAGGGCGTCGTTTACGAGCAGTACTTC
>NA|TRBJ1-4|TRBV9|NA
CASSRGLQTEKLFF
TGTGCCAGCAGTCGGGGACTACAGACTGAAAAACTGTTTTTT
>NA|TRBJ2-1|TRBV5-1|TRBD1
CASSSQGDYNEQFF
TGCGCCAGCAGCTCACAGGGGGACTACAATGAGCAGTTCTTC
>few|TRBJ2-1|TRBV10-1|NA
CASRSQGFNYNEQFF
TGCGCCAGCAGATCCCAGGGATTCAACTACAATGAGCAGTTCTTC
>NA|TRBJ2-7|TRBV5-1|NA
CASSLEGTYEQYF
TGCGCCAGCAGCTTGGAAGGAACCTACGAGCAGTACTTC
>NA|TRBJ2-4|TRBV5-1|TRBD1
CASGGQGENIQYF
TGCGCCAGCGGGGGACAGGGAGAAAACATTCAGTACTTC
>NA|TRBJ1-1|TRBV27|NA
CASRRGGWNTEAFF
TGTGCCAGCAGAAGAGGGGGTTGGAACACTGAAGCTTTCTTT
>NA|TRBJ1-4|TRBV15|NA
CATSRAGRPNEKLFF
TGTGCCACCAGCAGAGCGGGGAGGCCTAATGAAAAACTGTTTTTT
>NA|TRBJ1-1|TRBV28|NA
CASSFRTGNTEAFF
TGTGCCAGCAGTTTCCGGACGGGGAACACTGAAGCTTTCTTT
>NA|TRBJ1-2|TRBV12-5|TRBD1
CASGLASDRAYGYTF
TGTGCTAGTGGTTTGGCTTCGGACAGGGCCTATGGCTACACCTTC
>NA|TRBJ2-1|TRBV7-2|NA
CASSLSPSSYNEQFF
TGTGCCAGCAGCTTATCGCCGAGCTCCTACAATGAGCAGTTCTTC
>NA|TRBJ2-3|TRBV7-2|NA
CASSLVGIWELGTDTQYF
TGTGCCAGCAGCTTAGTCGGAATTTGGGAGCTTGGCACAGATACGCAGTATTTT
>NA|TRBJ2-7|TRBV7-2|NA
CASSLSDSGTYEQYF
TGTGCCAGCAGCTTAAGCGACTCGGGAACCTACGAGCAGTACTTC
>NA|TRBJ2-1|TRBV10-3|TRBD1
CAISGGQGAQGQFF
TGTGCCATCAGCGGGGGACAGGGGGCGCAGGGGCAGTTCTTC
>NA|TRBJ1-1|TRBV5-4|NA
CASSLGVFPNTEAFF
TGTGCCAGCAGCTTGGGGGTTTTCCCAAACACTGAAGCTTTCTTT
>few|TRBJ1-5|TRBV5-4|NA
CASSWGPAGQPQHF
TGTGCCAGCAGCTGGGGCCCGGCGGGTCAGCCCCAGCATTTT
>NA|TRBJ1-1|TRBV5-4|TRBD1
CASGLGQLNTEAFF
TGTGCCAGCGGCCTGGGACAGTTGAACACTGAAGCTTTCTTT
>NA|TRBJ2-4|TRBV30|TRBD1
CAWSPGWDRDFLAKNIQYF
TGTGCCTGGAGTCCCGGCTGGGACAGGGATTTTCTAGCCAAAAACATTCAGTACTTC
>NA|TRBJ1-1|TRBV6-5|NA
CASSTGGVNTEAFF
TGTGCCAGCAGCACAGGAGGAGTGAACACTGAAGCTTTCTTT
>NA|TRBJ2-1|TRBV15|TRBD2
CATSRVLAGTYNEQFF
TGTGCCACCAGCAGAGTACTAGCGGGAACCTACAATGAGCAGTTCTTC
>NA|TRBJ2-7|TRBV6-6|NA
CASSPRTSSYEQYF
TGTGCCAGCAGCCCCCGGACGTCTTCCTACGAGCAGTACTTC
>NA|TRBJ1-1|TRBV7-2|TRBD1
CASSGTGGTEAFF
TGTGCCAGCAGCGGTACAGGGGGCACTGAAGCTTTCTTT
>NA|TRBJ1-3|TRBV4-2|NA
CASSQDGTFGNTIYF
TGTGCCAGCAGCCAAGATGGGACGTTTGGAAACACCATATATTTT
>NA|TRBJ2-7|TRBV14|NA
CASSQQGLGYEQYF
TGTGCCAGCAGCCAGCAGGGTCTCGGGTACGAGCAGTACTTC
>NA|TRBJ2-5|TRBV28|NA
CASRGTMRYRETQYF
TGTGCCAGCAGGGGGACAATGCGGTATCGGGAGACCCAGTACTTC
>few|TRBJ2-2|TRBV9|NA
CASKDPRDTNTGELFF
TGTGCCAGCAAAGACCCCAGGGACACCAACACCGGGGAGCTGTTTTTT
>few|TRBJ2-5|TRBV7-2|TRBD2
CASSTGTSGRTRETQYF
TGTGCCAGCAGCACAGGGACTAGCGGGAGGACGCGGGAGACCCAGTACTTC
>NA|TRBJ2-7|TRBV11-3|NA
CASSSVGSGEQYF
TGTGCCAGCAGCTCCGTAGGTTCGGGCGAGCAGTACTTC